Sequencing of this T cell receptor beta chain was carried out in a study of OX40 agonist ivuxolimab in advanced cancers. Overall study context: Patients got intravenous ivuxolimab at 0.01 to 10 mg/kg every 2 weeks.

Enrollment shut out patients with autoimmune disease history or systemic immunosuppression. Some clones are missing from TCRdb's copy, which holds only in-frame ones; the method was immunoSEQ multiplex PCR. This table holds tens of thousands of clones, approximately 90% found once. Study-level points and caveats: Certain nonresponders additionally had low normalized T-cell clonal expansion.

Remarks on this clone: Its specificity is unknown.

The sequence was collected from an adult with an advanced solid tumor such as melanoma, head and neck, liver or kidney cancer. Sequences were derived from CD4+ or CD8+ T cells sorted from blood, sampled in a trial of the OX40 agonist ivuxolimab.

CDR3 sequence reads: CASISGLAGGPIYEQYF. In DNA, the CDR3 is TGTGCCAGCATCTCGGGACTAGCGGGAGGTCCTATATACGAGCAGTACTTC. The chain is built from TRBV21-1 and TRBJ2-7; the D call TRBD2 from the table was never checked on the DNA. TRBV21-1 is a known pseudogene. CDR3 length: 17 amino acids.